A few counts support the clone carrying this T cell receptor beta chain. The antigen remains unidentified. Germline V CDR1 and CDR2: MNHEY, SVGAGI. V was trimmed by 4 bases and J by 1 base, leaving 11 bases between them. This CDR3 spans 15 amino acids. This specimen comes from a study of chemoradiotherapy in HPV16-positive cancers. Points from the study as a whole: The functional HPV-specific definition rests on just two HPV16-positive patients. During treatment, candidate HPV-specific clones and E7-related motifs expanded in tumor.

Assay used: immunoSEQ multiplex PCR; TCRdb lists only in-frame clones, some missing. The sample has 29,000 or so clones, 93% seen once. The TCR comes from a human donor with HPV-associated anogenital cancer. Here the sequenced sample was blood, taken from a patient who underwent chemoradiotherapy. The gene calls are TRBV6-5 and TRBJ2-4, with D perhaps assigned TRBD1 or TRBD2 (5 bases each). Here the CDR3 reads CASSSLGVAKNIQYF. Here the CDR3 DNA reads TGTGCCAGCAGTTCTCTGGGGGTGGCCAAAAACATTCAGTACTTC.